This T cell receptor beta chain came from a study of memory CD4+ T cells and cytomegalovirus serostatus. Sequenced by immunoSEQ multiplex PCR; TCRdb stores in-frame clones only, minus some. The table has around 54,000 clones, roughly 80% seen once; the top ten hold approximately 0.7%. Single viable CD3+CD4+CD8-CD45RO+ cells were sorted as the memory CD4+ T cells. Germline V gives CDR1 GTSNPN, CDR2 SVGIG (reference sequence). Trimming removed 1 base from V and 13 bases from J; junction bases left unmatched: 6. The CDR3 sequence is 13 residues long. The sample was memory CD4+ T cells from blood. V gene TRBV30 combines with J gene TRBJ2-1, with 11 positions matching TRBD2. This sequence originates from an adult in good health and CMV-seronegative. CDR3 in DNA: TGTGCCTGGAGTGAAACACTAGCGGGGGACCAGTTCTTC. Translated: CAWSETLAGDQFF.